This T cell receptor beta chain was retrieved from a study of blood T cell repertoires in COVID-19. This CDR3 region has 15 residues. Trimming cost V 2 bases and J 9 bases; bases outside gene matches: 6. Germline CDR1 and CDR2: SGHDT and YYEEEE. The repertoire was sequenced with immunoSEQ multiplex PCR; TCRdb's copy has only in-frame clones and lacks some. Among around 160,000 clones listed, 90% were seen once. The sequenced sample consisted of peripheral blood. The V and J genes are TRBV5-6 and TRBJ1-6; 9 bases line up with TRBD1. The TCR comes from a man aged 55-75 years with active or convalescent COVID-19. The CDR3 region has the DNA TGTGCCAGCAGCTTCGAGCTGGACAGGGGTTCACCCCTCCACTTT. Protein sequence: CASSFELDRGSPLHF.